Following are 23 T cell receptor beta chains from one sample sequenced in a study of T cell repertoires in cytomegalovirus infection. Antigens for these TCRs are unknown. In TCRdb, the reads were re-called with MiXCR into one record per CDR3 protein. This table holds some 940,000 distinct CDR3 sequences, roughly 30% found once. The starting material was cultured CD8+ T cells from PBMCs, obtained from culture after CMV antigen stimulation. The source is a human donor in good health (CMV status not recorded). Some clones in this sample may be carry-over from other donors' samples.

This clonotype came up a few times. The chain has TRBV3-1 and TRBJ2-3; D uncertain. Germline V gives CDR1 LGHDT, CDR2 YNNKEL (reference sequence). This CDR3 spans 14 amino acids. Trimming pared 2 bases from V and 3 bases from J, leaving 9 bases between. CDR3: CASSQKYYTDTQYF. CDR3 DNA: TGTGCCAGCAGCCAAAAATATTATACAGATACGCAGTATTTT.

The rearrangement uses TRBV7-6 and TRBJ2-3, with D uncertain. In germline, CDR1 is SGHVS, CDR2 FNYEAQ. CDR3 length equals 15 residues. Trimming left V 0 bases short and J 4 bases short, with 11 bases between. The CDR3 sequence: CASSLARLFPDTQYF. In DNA, the CDR3 is TGTGCCAGCAGCTTAGCGCGGCTATTCCCAGATACGCAGTATTTT.

This chain links TRBV6-6 with TRBJ2-7; 9 nucleotides match TRBD1. The V gene's germline CDR1 is MNHNY and CDR2 SVGAGI (reference sequence). The CDR3 length is 15 residues. The V segment lost 6 bases and the J segment 2 bases; nucleotides outside the gene matches: 8. CDR3 region: CASRDWDRATYEQYV. For the CDR3, the DNA is TGTGCCAGCAGGGACTGGGACAGGGCCACCTACGAGCAGTACGTC.

The chain links TRBV7-2 to TRBJ2-3, with TRBD2 matching 10 bases. The CDR3 is 19 amino acids. V shed 4 bases and J 6 bases; nucleotides not matched to a gene: 19. Per the germline V gene, CDR1 is SGHTA and CDR2 is FQGNSA. CDR3 in amino acids: CASSSERGGVLLTRDTQYF. CDR3 sequence (DNA): TGTGCCAGCAGCTCTGAGCGGGGGGGAGTCCTTTTGACCCGGGATACGCAGTATTTT.

Regarding this clonotype: A read error may explain this, as a much larger clone is one base away. This rearrangement joins TRBV7-6 to TRBJ2-1; 11 bases align to TRBD2. The CDR3 consists of 15 residues. Looked up from germline, CDR1 is SGHVS and CDR2 is FNYEAQ. The CDR3 nucleotides are TGTACCAGCAGCTCTAGCGGGGGGCCCCACCTTGAGCAGTTCTTC. Its protein product is CTSSSSGGPHLEQFF.

This clonotype was counted many times. The CDR3 nucleotides are TGTGCCAGCAGTCCCGCCAGGGCAGTGAACACTGAAGCTTTCTTT. Protein product: CASSPARAVNTEAFF. The chain links TRBV7-2 to TRBJ1-1; D is possibly TRBD1 (5 bases). With 6 bases removed from V and 0 bases from J, the gap between germline ends came to 14 bases. Germline-derived CDR1 and CDR2 are SGHTA and FQGNSA. CDR3 length: 15 amino acids.

The sample holds many counts of this clonotype. V usage is TRBV6-1 and J usage is TRBJ2-7; 9 nucleotides align to TRBD1. Unmatched junction bases numbered 8, after V lost 4 bases and J lost 4 bases. Germline CDR1 MNHNS, CDR2 SASEGT. The CDR3 sequence is 15 residues long. The CDR3 loop reads CASSALTGGKYEQYV. For the CDR3, the DNA is TGTGCCAGCAGTGCCCTGACAGGGGGGAAGTACGAGCAGTACGTC.

This clonotype appeared many times. V gene TRBV7-2 combines with J gene TRBJ1-4; 8 nucleotides line up with TRBD1. This CDR3 contains 14 residues. Germline CDR1 is SGHTA and CDR2 is FQGNSA. V dropped 5 bases and J dropped 5; count of bases not matched to a gene: 4. The CDR3 reads CASSLRTGNEKLFF. CDR3 DNA: TGTGCCAGCAGCCTACGGACAGGGAATGAAAAACTGTTTTTT.

To note about this clonotype: Since a much larger clone is just one base distant, this may be a read error. The gene calls are TRBV7-6 and TRBJ1-2; possibly TRBD1 for D (5 bases). This CDR3 spans 13 amino acids. Germline lookup yields CDR1 SGHVS and CDR2 FNYEAQ. This chain's CDR3 is CVSSLGAGYGYTF. CDR3 coding DNA: TGTGTCAGCAGCTTAGGGGCTGGCTATGGCTACACCTTC.

The V call is TRBV11-3, the J call TRBJ1-4, with D uncertain. CDR3 length: 18 amino acids. Germline CDR1 and CDR2: SGHNT and YENEEA. Trimming cost V 0 bases and J 0 bases, with 14 bases left between them. The CDR3 sequence is CASSLDWRASATNEKLFF. The CDR3, as DNA: TGTGCCAGCAGCTTAGATTGGCGGGCGTCGGCAACTAATGAAAAACTGTTTTTT.

This clonotype was counted many times. The J gene is TRBJ2-5, the V gene TRBV7-9; 11 bases are a match to TRBD2. From germline, CDR1 is SEHNR and CDR2 FQNEAQ (reference sequence). This CDR3 contains 15 residues. The trim removed 8 bases at V and 1 base at J, leaving 6 bases unmatched. The CDR3 here is CASSRLAGIQETQYF. As DNA, the CDR3 is TGTGCCAGCTCCAGACTAGCGGGGATCCAAGAGACCCAGTACTTC.

The chain combines TRBV25-1 with TRBJ1-5; no definite D call. The CDR3 totals 15 residues. In germline, CDR1 is MGHDK, CDR2 SYGVNS. V was pared by 2 bases and J by 7 bases, with 15 bases between. The CDR3 here is CASSEIRVARQPQHF. The CDR3 coding sequence is TGTGCCAGCAGTGAAATAAGGGTGGCACGGCAGCCCCAGCATTTT.

The V call is TRBV12-3 or TRBV12-4, the J call TRBJ2-1; D is perhaps TRBD1 (6 bases). The CDR3 is 15 amino acids. The germline V and J ends were trimmed by 4 bases and 5 bases, with 15 bases remaining between them. In nucleotides, the CDR3 is TGTGCCAGCAGTTCAGGGGAGACACCTAACAATGAGCAGTTCTTC. It translates to CASSSGETPNNEQFF.

V is TRBV27 and J is TRBJ2-2; D is perhaps TRBD1 (6 bases). V was pared by 7 bases and J by 3 bases, with 15 bases between. The CDR3 extends over 15 amino acids. CDR1 MNHEY and CDR2 SMNVEV come from the germline V gene (reference sequence). Here the CDR3 DNA reads TGTGCCAGCAAGAAGGGACATCGAGACACCGGGGAGCTGTTTTTT. Translated: CASKKGHRDTGELFF.

Notes on this clonotype: A much larger clone sits a single nucleotide away, making a read error possible. V usage is TRBV2 and J usage is TRBJ1-4; D is unresolved. Trimming shortened V by 2 bases and J by 8 bases, and 15 bases separated the two germline ends. Germline CDR1 reads SNHLY; CDR2 reads FYNNEI. This CDR3 comprises 15 residues. The CDR3 bases are TGTGCCAGCAGTGAATTGGCATGGGGAAGCGAAAAACTGTTTTTT. This codes for CASSELAWGSEKLFF.

The rearrangement uses TRBV15 and TRBJ1-5; D perhaps matches TRBD1 (6 bases). The germline V gene has CDR1 LNHNV and CDR2 YYDKDF (reference sequence). The CDR3 has 13 amino acids. The CDR3: CATGRGSNQPQHF. CDR3 in DNA: TGTGCGACAGGCAGGGGTAGCAATCAGCCCCAGCATTTT. The variable domain in full, with the rest retrieved from reference TRBV15 and TRBJ1-5, is DAMVIQNPRYQVTQFGKPVTLSCSQTLNHNVMYWYQQKSSQAPKLLFHYYDKDFNNEADTPDNFQSRRPNTSFCFLDIRSPGLGDTAMYLCATGRGSNQPQHFGDGTRLSIL.

This clonotype was seen ten or more times. V is TRBV7-2 and J is TRBJ2-3; maybe TRBD2 (6 bases). The germline V and J ends were trimmed by 0 bases and 1 base, with 11 bases remaining between them. CDR1 is SGHTA and CDR2 is FQGNSA in the germline V gene. This CDR3 spans 16 amino acids. The CDR3 region has the DNA TGTGCCAGCAGCTTAGCGTGGGACTTTCGCACAGATACGCAGTATTTT. Amino acid sequence: CASSLAWDFRTDTQYF.

Ten or more counts support this clonotype. V is TRBV7-6 and J is TRBJ2-1; 9 nucleotides match TRBD1. CDR1 SGHVS and CDR2 FNYEAQ come from the germline V gene. The CDR3 loop spans 18 amino acids. The V segment lost 5 bases and the J segment 3 bases; nucleotides outside the gene matches: 14. CDR3 protein: CASSQGQGQYQIYNEQFF. As DNA, the CDR3 is TGTGCCAGCAGCCAAGGACAGGGGCAATATCAAATCTACAATGAGCAGTTCTTC.

The genes are TRBV27 and TRBJ2-3, with TRBD1 matching 9 bases. Trimming cost V 7 bases and J 8 bases; bases outside gene matches: 10. The germline V gene encodes CDR1 MNHEY and CDR2 SMNVEV (reference sequence). The CDR3 extends over 14 amino acids. The CDR3 sequence is CASTQTGGGGTQYF. The CDR3 DNA is TGTGCCAGCACCCAGACAGGGGGAGGAGGTACGCAGTATTTT.

The chain has TRBV12-3 or TRBV12-4 and TRBJ1-1; D is unresolved. The V gene lost 5 bases and the J gene lost 0 bases, with 13 bases spanning the gap. The CDR3 covers 15 residues. CDR3 sequence (DNA): TGTGCCAGCAGTACCCCTCAGGTGGTGAACACTGAAGCTTTCTTT. Its protein product is CASSTPQVVNTEAFF.

A few counts support this clonotype. This chain links TRBV19 with TRBJ2-3; TRBD1 matches 8 bases. This CDR3 is 14 amino acids long. The ends lost 9 bases at V and 3 bases at J; junction bases unmatched: 8. Germline V CDR1 and CDR2: LNHDA, SQIVND (reference sequence). CDR3 sequence (DNA): TGTGCCAGCCGTGACAGGGGTGATACAGATACGCAGTATTTT. Protein product: CASRDRGDTDTQYF. The entire variable domain, with the rest obtained from reference TRBV19 and TRBJ2-3, is as follows: DGGITQSPKYLFRKEGQNVTLSCEQNLNHDAMYWYRQDPGQGLRLIYYSQIVNDFQKGDIAEGYSVSREKKESFPLTVTSAQKNPTAFYLCASRDRGDTDTQYFGPGTRLTVL.

This chain joins TRBV5-5 and TRBJ2-5; 8 nucleotides match TRBD1. The CDR3 has 16 amino acids. V shed 0 bases, J shed 2 bases, and the junction held 6 bases outside the gene matches. In germline, CDR1 is SGHKS, CDR2 YYEKEE (reference sequence). CDR3 coding DNA: TGTGCCAGCAGCTTGGACAGGGGGTTGAGACAAGAGACCCAGTACTTC. Residues: CASSLDRGLRQETQYF. Complete variable domain (other parts from reference TRBV5-5 and TRBJ2-5): DAGVTQSPTHLIKTRGQQVTLRCSPISGHKSVSWYQQVLGQGPQFIFQYYEKEERGRGNFPDRFSARQFPNYSSELNVNALLLGDSALYLCASSLDRGLRQETQYFGPGTRLLVL.

The chain employs TRBV7-6 and TRBJ2-7; D is perhaps TRBD1 (6 bases). Germline V gives CDR1 SGHVS, CDR2 FNYEAQ. This CDR3 is built from 12 residues. Trimming removed 7 bases from V and 4 bases from J, with 11 bases in between. The CDR3: CASIYRAYEQYV. Here the CDR3 DNA reads TGTGCCAGCATCTACAGGGCGTACGAGCAGTACGTC.